The sequence of this T cell receptor beta chain was determined in a study of blood T cell repertoires in COVID-19. As for the study in general: Material from acute and convalescent COVID-19 was sourced from the United States, Italy and Spain.

Recovered status applied to Cohort 3 donors who had two consecutive negative PCRs. It also applied to those with clearance or with symptom resolution. Measured with immunoSEQ multiplex PCR; TCRdb has only the in-frame clones, and not every one. In the table there are fewer than 200,000 clones, 70% to 85% of which are singletons. The junction had 9 bases not matched to a gene; V was cut back by 7 bases and J by 4 bases. The CDR3 is made up of 14 amino acids. Germline CDR1 SGHTA, CDR2 FQGNSA. This receptor was identified in a woman between 45 and 65 years old who had recovered from COVID-19. Sequencing was carried out using PBMCs or T cells enriched from blood (not recorded which). The V and J genes are TRBV7-2 and TRBJ1-1; TRBD1 matches at 7 bases. The CDR3 is CASTVDREVTEAFF. The CDR3 DNA is TGTGCCAGCACTGTCGACAGGGAGGTCACTGAAGCTTTCTTT.